This T cell receptor (beta chain) was recovered during a study of blood T cell repertoires in COVID-19. Background on the study: Sources were T cells, B-cell-depleted T cells, or PBMCs; the material itself was cDNA or gDNA.

The table came from immunoSEQ multiplex PCR; TCRdb's copy has only in-frame clones and leaves some out. The sample records about 180,000 clones, around 86% being singletons. The CDR3 sequence is 15 residues long. Germline assignment: CDR1 SGHRS and CDR2 YFSETQ. Trimming cost V 5 bases and J 5 bases; bases outside gene matches: 9. The sample consisted of peripheral blood. This TCR was sampled from a woman in her 70s with COVID-19, enrolled during active disease. The chain combines TRBV5-1 with TRBJ2-2, with 7 positions matching TRBD2. CDR3 in DNA: TGCGCCAGCAGGGGCCGGGAGGTGGGGACCGGGGAGCTGTTTTTT. Encoded protein: CASRGREVGTGELFF.